This T cell receptor (beta chain) was captured by sequencing in a study of cytomegalovirus exposure and HLA in healthy donors. Study-level background: A subsequent analysis stated that the 110 or so validation repertoires were run on the same platform as the 600 to 750 first-cohort repertoires. Study results and limitations: The finding came from a later analysis; first-cohort TCR clusters tended to co-occur in the approximately 120 validation repertoires. The listing of 150 to 200 TCR beta chains classed them as cytomegalovirus-associated. In vitro data verified three CMV-associated chains as specific for CMV antigens.

Trimming took 4 bases from V and 5 from J; bases not matched to a gene: 8. The CDR3 consists of 14 residues. Germline-derived CDR1 and CDR2 are MGHRA and YSYEKL. To note about this clone: Its target is not known.

This table comes from immunoSEQ multiplex PCR, and its TCRdb copy is limited to in-frame clones, with some not included. The top ten hold 4.5% of the sample, which has 130,000 to 150,000 clones, over 80% seen once. This chain connects TRBV4-1 to TRBJ2-7, with TRBD2 identical over 7 bases. Specimen: PBMCs. This TCR came from a man younger than 30 in good health and CMV-seropositive. This chain's CDR3 is CASSLPGTKDEQYF. DNA for the CDR3: TGCGCCAGCAGCCTCCCCGGGACTAAGGACGAGCAGTACTTC.